The T cell receptor (beta chain) described here comes from a study of PD-1 and CTLA-4 blockade in melanoma (dated by TCRdb to about 2021). Regarding the study in general: The study compared how PD-1 blockade and CTLA-4 blockade affected the melanoma-reactive CD8 T cell response in patients with melanoma.

The CDR3 runs 12 amino acids, cysteine and phenylalanine included. The only DNA kept is the CDR3, 36 bases in frame from the first base. From the germline V gene, CDR1 is SQVTM and CDR2 is ANQGSEA. Between the V and J ends, shortened by 8 bases and 4 bases respectively, the junction contains 14 bases. Library method: the immunoSEQ multiplex PCR assay. TCRdb provides this immuneACCESS table in a form limited to in-frame rearrangements. Some clones are lacking; in checked studies, under half of them reflect an unresolved V gene, and why the rest are absent is not known. For this sample there are around 21,000 clones; about 87% appear just once. The ten largest clonotypes hold 7.8% of the sample. This clone was seen a few times. Its antigen is not yet known. No qualities accompany the bases; no much larger clone lies one base away.

Rearrangement joined TRBV29-1 to TRBJ1-1, with the D gene too uncertain to name. Specimen: CD8+ T cells from peripheral blood, collected before anti-PD-1 treatment. The receptor was derived from a human donor with melanoma. The CDR3 in this case is CSTFSGSTEAFF. The base sequence is TGCAGCACCTTTTCCGGGAGCACTGAAGCTTTCTTT.